This T cell receptor (beta chain) appears in the sequencing data of a study of T-cell memory formation after mild COVID-19. Broader study findings: Several responding clones turned up in pre-infection memory, indicating that cross-reactive memory may have taken part. CD8+ contracting clones occupied EMRA, while CD4+ ones occupied mainly CM and EM.

A remark on this clonotype: Its antigen is not identified.

TCRdb analysed the 5' RACE reads with MiXCR anew, one entry per CDR3 protein. The data hold a few hundred thousand distinct CDR3 sequences, with around a quarter observed a single time. Sample: PBMCs or a T cell subset sorted from them (not recorded which). The TCR was taken from an adult woman who had mild COVID-19 (a few samples of this study predate the infection). Cell type and time point are not known.

CDR3 amino acids: CSASLNTNYGYTF. CDR3 bases: TGCAGTGCTAGCCTGAACACCAACTATGGCTACACCTTC. The chain uses TRBV20-1 and TRBJ1-2; D is unresolved. V gave up 3 bases and J gave up 2 bases, with 10 bases separating them. The germline gives CDR1 DFQATT, CDR2 SNEGSKA (reference sequence). The CDR3 sequence is 13 residues long.